This T cell receptor beta chain was identified during a study of post-analysis software for immune sequencing data. At the level of the study: Secondary progressive, relapsing-remitting and progressive-relapsing multiple sclerosis were among the included disease courses. Findings and limits, study-wide: TRBV5-6, TRBV5-1 and TRBV20-1 belonged to a set of roughly five TRBV segments that were more frequent in patients than controls.

The authors incorporated unique molecular identifiers into the TCR beta cDNA libraries. T cells numbering 1 to 10 million yielded cDNA molecules that totaled roughly 500,000. TCRdb independently ran MiXCR on the PCR reads; one entry per CDR3 protein. Of approximately 770,000 distinct CDR3 sequences listed, under 60% are singletons. As for this clonotype: Its antigen remains unknown.

The CDR3 runs to 15 residues. Germline loops: CDR1 DFQATT, CDR2 SNEGSKA (reference sequence). V trimming: 0 bases; J trimming: 4 bases; junction bases outside the gene matches: 3. The chain is built from TRBV20-1 and TRBJ1-5; TRBD1 matches at 10 bases. The sample consisted of blood. The clonotype comes from a girl between 10 and 17 years old with multiple sclerosis. CDR3 protein: CSARDKDRGNQPQHF. CDR3 nucleotides: TGCAGTGCTAGAGATAAGGACAGGGGGAATCAGCCCCAGCATTTT.